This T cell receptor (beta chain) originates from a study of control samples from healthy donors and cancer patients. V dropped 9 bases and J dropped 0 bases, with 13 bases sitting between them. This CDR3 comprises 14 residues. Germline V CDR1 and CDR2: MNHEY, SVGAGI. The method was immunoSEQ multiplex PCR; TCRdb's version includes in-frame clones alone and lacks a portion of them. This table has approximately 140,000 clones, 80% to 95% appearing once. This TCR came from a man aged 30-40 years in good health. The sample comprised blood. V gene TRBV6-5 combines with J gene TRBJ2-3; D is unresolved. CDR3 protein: CASTLGISTDTQYF. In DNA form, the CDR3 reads TGTGCCAGTACCTTAGGGATTAGCACAGATACGCAGTATTTT.